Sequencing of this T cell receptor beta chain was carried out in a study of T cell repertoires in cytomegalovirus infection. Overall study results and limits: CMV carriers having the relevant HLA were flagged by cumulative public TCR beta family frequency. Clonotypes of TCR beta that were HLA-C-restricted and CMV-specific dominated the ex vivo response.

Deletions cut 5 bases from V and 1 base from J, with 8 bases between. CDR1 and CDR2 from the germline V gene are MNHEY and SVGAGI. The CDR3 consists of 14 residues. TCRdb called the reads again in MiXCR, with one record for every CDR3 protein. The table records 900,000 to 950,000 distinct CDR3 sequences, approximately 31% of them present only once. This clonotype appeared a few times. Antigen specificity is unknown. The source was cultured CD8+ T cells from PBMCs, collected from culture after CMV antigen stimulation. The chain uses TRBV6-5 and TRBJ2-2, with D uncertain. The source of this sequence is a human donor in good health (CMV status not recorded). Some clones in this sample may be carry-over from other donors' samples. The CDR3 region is CASSDLWNTGELFF. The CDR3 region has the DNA TGTGCCAGCAGTGATCTTTGGAACACCGGGGAGCTGTTTTTT.